The clone carrying this TCR beta chain was counted a single time. TCRdb's table, derived via immunoSEQ multiplex PCR, lists solely in-frame clones and lacks some. The table includes roughly 71,000 clones, about 95% detected once. This sample was included in a study of cytomegalovirus exposure and HLA in healthy donors. Material for sequencing was PBMCs. This clonotype originated in a woman in her late teens or twenties in good health and CMV-seronegative.

The CDR3: CASSLVGLGYYGYTF. The DNA for the CDR3 is TGTGCCAGCAGCTTAGTAGGCTTGGGCTACTATGGCTACACCTTC. The chain has TRBV7-2 and TRBJ1-2; D remains ambiguous. This CDR3 comprises 15 residues. CDR1 SGHTA and CDR2 FQGNSA come from the germline V gene. Trimming took 1 base from V and 3 from J, leaving 12 bases between them.